This record covers a single TCR beta chain. The source of the sample is a study of identical twins. CDR1 is DFQATT and CDR2 is SNEGSKA in the germline V gene (reference sequence). With 4 bases clipped from V and 1 base from J, the junction kept 12 bases outside the gene matches. There are 17 residues in the CDR3. TCRdb recomputed calls from the 5' RACE reads with MiXCR, one row per CDR3 protein. This table holds around 480,000 distinct CDR3 sequences, 13% to 15% found once. These records were also assigned to another study, of yellow fever vaccine responses in identical twins.

This sequence joins TRBV20-1 and TRBJ2-3, with 9 bases matching TRBD2. This TCR was sampled from a woman aged 18-29 years in good health. Sequenced: CD4+ T cells sorted from blood. The DNA for the CDR3 is TGCAGTGCTACGGGTAGCGGGAGTATCGGTGGCACAGATACGCAGTATTTT. It yields the protein CSATGSGSIGGTDTQYF.